Listed here are 29 T cell receptor beta chains from one sample, sequenced in a study of shared clonotypes between healthy human individuals. Sequencing was performed with immunoSEQ multiplex PCR; in TCRdb, only in-frame clones are kept and a portion is missing. The table lists about 2.3 million clones, more than 80% of them singletons. Sequenced input: naive CD4+ T cells from PBMCs. This sample's subset: CD45RA+ positively selected. The receptors were sampled from a man aged 18-30 years in good health. Some clones in this sample may be carry-over from other donors' samples.

Comments on this clone: Other DNA sequences in the same sample also yield this CDR3. The V gene is TRBV9, the J gene TRBJ2-5; tentatively, D is TRBD2 (6 bases). The V end lost 3 bases, the J end lost 4 bases, and 10 bases lay between the germline ends. The CDR3 spans 13 residues. Germline CDR1 is SGDLS and CDR2 is YYNGEE. The CDR3 region has the DNA TGTGCCAGCAGCGCCCGGGGGAGAGAGACCCAGTACTTC. Translated, it gives CASSARGRETQYF.

This clone is a singleton in its sample. This chain connects TRBV7-8 to TRBJ2-7, with D perhaps matching TRBD2 (7 bases). This CDR3 is built from 15 residues. V shed 3 bases and J shed 0 bases, with 12 bases lying between them. Looked up from germline, CDR1 is SGHVS and CDR2 is FQNEAQ. Here the CDR3 reads CASSFWGGASYEQYF. The CDR3 DNA reads as TGTGCCAGCAGCTTCTGGGGGGGGGCCTCCTACGAGCAGTACTTC.

The chain has TRBV2 and TRBJ1-2; no reliable D call. The CDR3 has 14 amino acids. Trimming cost V 2 bases and J 2 bases, with 9 bases left between them. Germline CDR1 and CDR2: SNHLY and FYNNEI. The CDR3 reads CASSESPSNYGYTF. CDR3 in DNA: TGTGCCAGCAGTGAATCTCCGTCGAACTATGGCTACACCTTC.

The V call is TRBV2, the J call TRBJ2-2; 8 bases agree with TRBD1. V dropped 5 bases and J dropped 0; count of bases not matched to a gene: 5. There are 16 residues in the CDR3. Germline lookup yields CDR1 SNHLY and CDR2 FYNNEI. CDR3 residues: CASSSGQGPNTGELFF. CDR3 bases: TGTGCCAGCAGTTCAGGACAGGGACCGAACACCGGGGAGCTGTTTTTT.

The V gene is TRBV5-1, the J gene TRBJ1-1, with D tentatively TRBD1 (6 bases). Germline lookup yields CDR1 SGHRS and CDR2 YFSETQ. CDR3 size: 14 residues. Trimming pared 4 bases from V and 1 base from J, leaving 11 bases between. Here the CDR3 reads CASSRLTGNTEAFF. In DNA form, the CDR3 reads TGCGCCAGCAGCAGGTTGACAGGGAACACTGAAGCTTTCTTT.

The chain couples TRBV7-8 to TRBJ2-7; 7 nucleotides match TRBD2. Germline CDR1 reads SGHVS; CDR2 reads FQNEAQ. The V segment lost 3 bases and the J segment 4 bases; nucleotides outside the gene matches: 6. This CDR3 is 14 amino acids long. The DNA of the CDR3 is TGTGCCAGCAGCTTGGGGACTACCTCTTACGAGCAGTACTTC. Its protein product is CASSLGTTSYEQYF.

The CDR3 DNA reads as TGTGCCAGCAGTTTAGGCGGGGCAGACCATAATGAAAAACTGTTTTTT. The encoded protein is CASSLGGADHNEKLFF. This rearrangement joins TRBV28 to TRBJ1-4; a possible D gene is TRBD1 (5 bases). V lost 2 bases, J lost 4 bases, and 14 bases lay in between. The CDR3 is 16 amino acids. Germline V lookup: CDR1 MDHEN, CDR2 SYDVKM.

For this clone: This CDR3 is also generated by other DNA sequences in the sample. The chain combines TRBV28 with TRBJ2-7; TRBD1 matches 8 bases. Germline V CDR1 and CDR2: MDHEN, SYDVKM. The CDR3 length is 15 residues. V dropped 4 bases and J dropped 0; count of bases not matched to a gene: 5. In DNA form, the CDR3 reads TGTGCCAGCAGTTCTCAGGGGGCGGGCTCCTACGAGCAGTACTTC. Its protein product is CASSSQGAGSYEQYF.

This sequence joins TRBV7-3 and TRBJ2-5; tentatively, D is TRBD1 (6 bases). The CDR3 has 13 residues. Germline CDR1 and CDR2: SGHTA and FQGTGA. V was pared by 5 bases and J by 3 bases, with 10 bases between. The CDR3 DNA sequence: TGTGCCAGCAGCCGAGGGACAAAAGAGACCCAGTACTTC. Protein: CASSRGTKETQYF.

The chain joins TRBV5-1 to TRBJ1-2; 7 positions agree with TRBD1. V shed 3 bases and J 4 bases; nucleotides not matched to a gene: 9. Germline assignment: CDR1 SGHRS and CDR2 YFSETQ. The CDR3 consists of 15 residues. CDR3 nucleotides: TGCGCCAGCAGCTCGGGCGGGACAGCGAGCTATGGCTACACCTTC. The encoded protein is CASSSGGTASYGYTF.

Turning to this clone: The same CDR3 arises from other DNA sequences in this sample as well. Written as DNA, the CDR3 is TGTGCCAGCAGTCTGGGGAACTATGGCTACACCTTC. This codes for CASSLGNYGYTF. The J gene is TRBJ1-2, the V gene TRBV28; D not certain. V lost 5 bases and J lost 2, with 6 bases in between. The germline CDR1 and CDR2 sequences are MDHEN and SYDVKM. There are 12 residues in the CDR3.

This clone was seen more than once but under ten times. The chain recombines TRBV7-8 with TRBJ2-3; 9 nucleotides line up with TRBD2. CDR1 SGHVS and CDR2 FQNEAQ come from the germline V gene. Losses at the gene ends were 5 bases for V and 4 bases for J; bases not matched to a gene: 16. The CDR3 contains 18 residues. The CDR3 DNA sequence: TGTGCCAGCAGCGTATCCGGCCTAGCGGGATCTGGTGCAGATACGCAGTATTTT. Translation gives CASSVSGLAGSGADTQYF.

This CDR3 is CASSLRGRGSGNTIYF. As DNA, the CDR3 is TGTGCCAGCAGTTTACGAGGACGGGGCTCTGGAAACACCATATATTTT. The rearrangement links TRBV28 to TRBJ1-3; no clear D gene. CDR1 is MDHEN, CDR2 SYDVKM, per germline. This CDR3 is 16 amino acids long. Trimming removed 2 bases at V and 0 bases at J, with 11 bases between.

The CDR3 DNA reads as TGTGCCAGCAGTGGGACAGCAGTAGGCACTGAAGCTTTCTTT. Its protein product is CASSGTAVGTEAFF. The V gene is TRBV6-5, the J gene TRBJ1-1; 7 bases map to TRBD1. Germline V gene sequence: CDR1 MNHEY, CDR2 SVGAGI. V lost 5 bases, J lost 4 bases, and 7 bases stayed unmatched. This CDR3 has 14 amino acids.

The chain is built from TRBV28 and TRBJ2-7; the match to TRBD1 covers 8 bases. Germline V gene data show CDR1 as MDHEN and CDR2 as SYDVKM. The length of the CDR3 is 15 residues. With 8 bases clipped from V and 5 bases from J, the junction kept 14 bases outside the gene matches. The CDR3: CASGEGPGGSDEQYF. The CDR3 DNA sequence: TGTGCCAGCGGAGAAGGGCCAGGGGGCTCAGACGAGCAGTACTTC. Combining the CDR3 with reference TRBV28 and TRBJ2-7 gives the whole variable domain DVKVTQSSRYLVKRTGEKVFLECVQDMDHENMFWYRQDPGLGLRLIYFSYDVKMKEKGDIPEGYSVSREKKERFSLILESASTNQTSMYLCASGEGPGGSDEQYFGPGTRLTVT.

The chain joins TRBV7-2 to TRBJ2-7, with 8 bases aligning to TRBD2. The V gene end was trimmed by 5 bases and the J gene end by 4 bases; junction bases not matched to a gene: 10. Germline assignment: CDR1 SGHTA and CDR2 FQGNSA. The CDR3 has 15 residues. The CDR3 here is CASSPRAGGVYEQYF. CDR3 DNA: TGTGCCAGCAGCCCAAGGGCGGGAGGTGTGTACGAGCAGTACTTC.

The chain has TRBV9 and TRBJ1-4; 8 bases line up with TRBD1. CDR3 length: 15 residues. V lost 3 bases and J lost 7; bases outside the gene matches: 8. Germline loops: CDR1 SGDLS, CDR2 YYNGEE. The DNA of the CDR3 is TGTGCCAGCAGCGAAACGCAGGGGGCGATTGAAAAACTGTTTTTT. Its translation: CASSETQGAIEKLFF.

The chain combines TRBV6-6 with TRBJ1-3; no clear D. CDR3 length: 12 amino acids. V dropped 6 bases and J dropped 4 bases, with 7 bases sitting between them. Germline V CDR1 and CDR2: MNHNY, SVGAGI (reference sequence). The CDR3: CASRGPGNTIYF. The DNA for the CDR3 is TGTGCCAGCAGAGGGCCCGGAAACACCATATATTTT.

This clone has only one observation. This CDR3 reads CASSQDRGRQKANEKLFF. The CDR3 DNA reads TGTGCCAGCAGCCAAGACAGGGGGCGTCAAAAGGCTAATGAAAAACTGTTTTTT. The rearrangement links TRBV21-1 to TRBJ1-4; the table's D call, TRBD1, was not checked against the DNA. TRBV21-1 is marked as a pseudogene. The CDR3 sequence is 18 residues long.

In the case of this clone: Within the sample, other DNA sequences also encode this same CDR3. The CDR3 reads CASSSRGQETQYF. CDR3 nucleotides: TGTGCCAGCAGTTCGCGGGGGCAAGAGACCCAGTACTTC. V usage is TRBV27 and J usage is TRBJ2-5, with TRBD2 identical over 7 bases. Germline CDR1 MNHEY, CDR2 SMNVEV (reference sequence). This CDR3 comprises 13 residues. V shed 4 bases and J 2 bases; nucleotides not matched to a gene: 1.

This chain uses TRBV11-1 with TRBJ2-3; 7 bases agree with TRBD2. Unmatched junction bases numbered 4, after V lost 5 bases and J lost 2 bases. The CDR3 has 14 residues. Per the germline V gene, CDR1 is SGHAT and CDR2 is FQDESV (reference sequence). In DNA form, the CDR3 reads TGTGCCAGCAGCATGGGACTATACACAGATACGCAGTATTTT. It yields the protein CASSMGLYTDTQYF.

This chain connects TRBV18 to TRBJ2-2; D is possibly TRBD1 (6 bases). This CDR3 is 16 amino acids long. Trimming removed 2 bases at V and 4 bases at J, with 14 bases between. The germline CDR1 and CDR2 sequences are KGHSH and LQKENI. Here the CDR3 reads CASSPVRGSGTGELFF. CDR3 coding DNA: TGTGCCAGCTCACCAGTGAGGGGGTCTGGCACCGGGGAGCTGTTTTTT.

The V and J genes are TRBV5-4 and TRBJ2-7; 15 nucleotides line up with TRBD2. CDR1 SGHNT and CDR2 YYREEE come from the germline V gene (reference sequence). There are 16 residues in the CDR3. Trimming took 5 bases from V and 6 from J; bases not matched to a gene: 9. CDR3 nucleotide sequence: TGTGCCAGCAGTTCCCTACCGGGACTAGCGGGAGGCGAGCAGTACTTC. Translating gives CASSSLPGLAGGEQYF.

Concerning this clone: Other DNA variants within this sample encode the same CDR3. The rearrangement links TRBV6-5 to TRBJ1-1; 7 bases are shared with TRBD1. Germline CDR1 is MNHEY and CDR2 is SVGAGI. The length of the CDR3 is 11 residues. Losses at the gene ends were 6 bases for V and 7 bases for J; bases not matched to a gene: 2. The CDR3 region has the DNA TGTGCCAGCAGCACAGGGGTTGAAGCTTTCTTT. Translated: CASSTGVEAFF.

This rearrangement joins TRBV6-5 to TRBJ1-5; weak D call: TRBD1 (5 bases). The V and J ends lost 4 bases and 3 bases respectively, with 7 bases between them. This CDR3 has 13 residues. CDR1 and CDR2 (germline): MNHEY, SVGAGI. CDR3 protein: CASSFRVNQPQHF. CDR3 DNA: TGTGCCAGCAGTTTCAGGGTCAATCAGCCCCAGCATTTT.

CDR3 region: CASSSEVSEQFF. In nucleotides, the CDR3 is TGTGCCAGCAGCTCGGAAGTTTCGGAGCAGTTCTTC. This chain links TRBV7-9 with TRBJ2-1; no clear D gene. The germline V and J ends were trimmed by 4 bases and 10 bases, with 11 bases remaining between them. The CDR3 runs to 12 residues. Germline V gives CDR1 SEHNR, CDR2 FQNEAQ (reference sequence).

The chain has TRBV4-1 and TRBJ1-2; 8 bases fit TRBD1. Germline CDR1 is MGHRA and CDR2 is YSYEKL. Germline trimming cut 4 bases from V and 4 bases from J; bases unmatched to any gene: 8. CDR3 length: 15 amino acids. CDR3: CASSPTGGLGYGYTF. The CDR3 DNA reads TGCGCCAGCAGCCCTACAGGGGGGTTGGGCTATGGCTACACCTTC.

The chain links TRBV11-2 to TRBJ1-6; D perhaps matches TRBD1 (5 bases). V was pared by 2 bases and J by 9 bases, with 8 bases between. Germline CDR1 SGHAT, CDR2 FQNNGV. The CDR3 has 13 amino acids. CDR3 bases: TGTGCCAGCAGCTTATATCAGGGTTCACCCCTCCACTTT. Translated, it gives CASSLYQGSPLHF.

In regard to this clone: This sample includes further DNA sequences coding for the same CDR3. The chain recombines TRBV2 with TRBJ2-7, with 8 nucleotides matching TRBD2. The germline gives CDR1 SNHLY, CDR2 FYNNEI. This CDR3 is built from 13 residues. V shed 4 bases and J 1 base; nucleotides not matched to a gene: 0. The CDR3 nucleotides read TGTGCCAGCAGTGTAGCGGGATCCTACGAGCAGTACTTC. Protein: CASSVAGSYEQYF.